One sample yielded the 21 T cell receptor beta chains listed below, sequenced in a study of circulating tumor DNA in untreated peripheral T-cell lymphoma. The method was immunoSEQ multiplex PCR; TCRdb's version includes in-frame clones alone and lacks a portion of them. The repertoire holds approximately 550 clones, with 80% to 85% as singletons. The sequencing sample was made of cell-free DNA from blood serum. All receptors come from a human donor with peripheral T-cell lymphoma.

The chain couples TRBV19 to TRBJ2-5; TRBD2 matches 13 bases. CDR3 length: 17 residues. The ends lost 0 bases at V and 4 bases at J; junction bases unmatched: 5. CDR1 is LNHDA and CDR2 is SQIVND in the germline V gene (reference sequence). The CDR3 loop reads CASSIDGLAGVLETQYF. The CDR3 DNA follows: TGTGCCAGTAGTATAGATGGACTAGCGGGGGTTTTAGAGACCCAGTACTTC.

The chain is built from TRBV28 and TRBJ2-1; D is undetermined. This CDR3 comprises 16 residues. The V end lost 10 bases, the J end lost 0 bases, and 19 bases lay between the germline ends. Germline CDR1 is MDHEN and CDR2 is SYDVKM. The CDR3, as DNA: TGTGCCATCCAACCACCCCCCGGGTACTCCTACAATGAGCAGTTCTTC. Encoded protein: CAIQPPPGYSYNEQFF.

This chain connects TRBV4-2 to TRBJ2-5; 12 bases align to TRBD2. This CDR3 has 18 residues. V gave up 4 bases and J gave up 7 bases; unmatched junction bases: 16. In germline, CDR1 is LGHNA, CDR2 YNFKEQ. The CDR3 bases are TGTGCCAGCAGCCCCCAAGCGGCTAGCGGGAGGGCCGATCTGACCCAGTACTTC. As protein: CASSPQAASGRADLTQYF.

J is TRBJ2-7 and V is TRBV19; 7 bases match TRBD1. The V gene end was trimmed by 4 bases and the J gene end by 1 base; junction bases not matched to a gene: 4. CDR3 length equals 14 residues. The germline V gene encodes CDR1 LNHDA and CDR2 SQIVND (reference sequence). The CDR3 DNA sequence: TGTGCCAGTAGTACGGACAGGTTTTCCTACGAGCAGTACTTC. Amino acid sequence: CASSTDRFSYEQYF.

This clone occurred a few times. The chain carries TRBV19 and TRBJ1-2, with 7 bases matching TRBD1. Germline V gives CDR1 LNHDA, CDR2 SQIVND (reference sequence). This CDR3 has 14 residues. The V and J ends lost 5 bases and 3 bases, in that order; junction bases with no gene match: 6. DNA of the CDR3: TGTGCCAGTAGTTCCCCCAGGGGGGACTATGGCTACACCTTC. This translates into CASSSPRGDYGYTF.

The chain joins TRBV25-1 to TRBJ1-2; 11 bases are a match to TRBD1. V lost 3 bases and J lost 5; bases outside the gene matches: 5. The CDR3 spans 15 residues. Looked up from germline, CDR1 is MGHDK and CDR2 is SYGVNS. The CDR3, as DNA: TGTGCCAGCAGTGAGGGACAGGGGGAATTATATGGCTACACCTTC. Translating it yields CASSEGQGELYGYTF.

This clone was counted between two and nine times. CDR3 nucleotide sequence: TGTGCCAGCAGCTTCAATACAGGGGGCAACTATGGCTACACCTTC. This encodes CASSFNTGGNYGYTF. The chain is built from TRBV5-6 and TRBJ1-2; TRBD1 aligns across 9 bases. Trimming took 2 bases from V and 2 from J; bases not matched to a gene: 4. Germline CDR1 SGHDT, CDR2 YYEEEE. The CDR3 covers 15 residues.

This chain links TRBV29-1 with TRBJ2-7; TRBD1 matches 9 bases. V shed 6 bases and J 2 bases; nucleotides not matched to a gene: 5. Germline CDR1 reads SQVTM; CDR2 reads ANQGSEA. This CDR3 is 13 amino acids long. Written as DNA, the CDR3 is TGCAGCGTGTGGGACAGGGAGACCTACGAGCAGTACTTC. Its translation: CSVWDRETYEQYF.

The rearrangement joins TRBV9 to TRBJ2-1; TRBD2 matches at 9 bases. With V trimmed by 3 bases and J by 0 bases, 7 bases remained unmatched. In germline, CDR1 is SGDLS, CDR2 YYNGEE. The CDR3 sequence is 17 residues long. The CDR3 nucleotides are TGTGCCAGCAGCGGGGTGGCGGGGGGGAGCTCCTACAATGAGCAGTTCTTC. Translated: CASSGVAGGSSYNEQFF. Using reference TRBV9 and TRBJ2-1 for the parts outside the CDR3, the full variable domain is DSGVTQTPKHLITATGQRVTLRCSPRSGDLSVYWYQQSLDQGLQFLIQYYNGEERAKGNILERFSAQQFPDLHSELNLSSLELGDSALYFCASSGVAGGSSYNEQFFGPGTRLTVL.

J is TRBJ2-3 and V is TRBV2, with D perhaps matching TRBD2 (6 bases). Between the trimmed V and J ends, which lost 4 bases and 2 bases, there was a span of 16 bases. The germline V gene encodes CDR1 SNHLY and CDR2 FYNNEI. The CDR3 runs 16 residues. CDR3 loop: CASSVNSGVNTDTQYF. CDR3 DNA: TGTGCCAGCAGTGTCAATAGCGGAGTTAACACAGATACGCAGTATTTT.

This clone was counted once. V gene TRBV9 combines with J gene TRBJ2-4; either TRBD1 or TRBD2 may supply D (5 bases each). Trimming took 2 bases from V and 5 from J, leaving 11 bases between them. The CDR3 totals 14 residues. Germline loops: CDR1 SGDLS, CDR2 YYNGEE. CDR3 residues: CASSVRGFENIQYF. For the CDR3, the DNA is TGTGCCAGCAGCGTCCGGGGCTTCGAAAACATTCAGTACTTC.

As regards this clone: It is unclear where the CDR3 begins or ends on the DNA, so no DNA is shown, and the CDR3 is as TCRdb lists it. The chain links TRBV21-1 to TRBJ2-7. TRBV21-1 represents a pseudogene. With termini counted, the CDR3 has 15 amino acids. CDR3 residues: CASSTSVHVLDEQYF.

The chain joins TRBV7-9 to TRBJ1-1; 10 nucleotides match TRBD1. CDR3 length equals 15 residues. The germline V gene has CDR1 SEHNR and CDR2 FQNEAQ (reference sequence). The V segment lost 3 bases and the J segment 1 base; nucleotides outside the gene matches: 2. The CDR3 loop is CASSFRTGGNTEAFF. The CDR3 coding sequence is TGTGCCAGCAGCTTCCGGACAGGGGGGAACACTGAAGCTTTCTTT.

This chain's CDR3 is CSVKPGQDSDEQFF. DNA for the CDR3: TGCAGCGTTAAACCGGGACAGGATTCCGATGAGCAGTTCTTC. This chain links TRBV29-1 with TRBJ2-1, with TRBD1 identical over 8 bases. In germline, CDR1 is SQVTM, CDR2 ANQGSEA. V lost 5 bases, J lost 8 bases, and 11 bases stayed unmatched. The CDR3 is 14 amino acids.

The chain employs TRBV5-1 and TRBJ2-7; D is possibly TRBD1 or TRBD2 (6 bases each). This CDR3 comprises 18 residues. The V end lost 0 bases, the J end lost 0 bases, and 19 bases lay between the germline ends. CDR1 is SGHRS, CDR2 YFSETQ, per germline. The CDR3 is CASSLAGGGTPYSYEQYF. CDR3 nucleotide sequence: TGCGCCAGCAGCTTGGCCGGAGGCGGGACACCTTACTCCTACGAGCAGTACTTC. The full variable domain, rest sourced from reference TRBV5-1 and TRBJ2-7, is KAGVTQTPRYLIKTRGQQVTLSCSPISGHRSVSWYQQTPGQGLQFLFEYFSETQRNKGNFPGRFSGRQFSNSRSEMNVSTLELGDSALYLCASSLAGGGTPYSYEQYFGPGTRLTVT.

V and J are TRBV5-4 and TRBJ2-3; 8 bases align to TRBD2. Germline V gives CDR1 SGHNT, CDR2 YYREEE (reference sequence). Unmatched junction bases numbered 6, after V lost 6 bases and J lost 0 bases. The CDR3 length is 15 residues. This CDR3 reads CASTESGGSTDTQYF. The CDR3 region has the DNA TGTGCCAGCACCGAAAGCGGGGGCAGCACAGATACGCAGTATTTT.

DNA of the CDR3: TGTGCCAGCAGCCTAGGACCGACAGGGGGAGGCCACTCCTACGAGCAGTACTTC. This translates into CASSLGPTGGGHSYEQYF. V is TRBV7-9 and J is TRBJ2-7; TRBD1 matches at 9 bases. This CDR3 is 18 amino acids long. CDR1 and CDR2 (germline): SEHNR, FQNEAQ (reference sequence). Trimming cost V 5 bases and J 0 bases; bases outside gene matches: 14.

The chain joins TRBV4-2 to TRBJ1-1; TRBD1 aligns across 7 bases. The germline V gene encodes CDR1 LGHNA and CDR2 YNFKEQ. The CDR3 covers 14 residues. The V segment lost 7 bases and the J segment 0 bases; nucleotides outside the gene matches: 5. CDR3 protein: CASTPTGVNTEAFF. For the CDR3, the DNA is TGTGCCAGCACCCCCACAGGGGTGAACACTGAAGCTTTCTTT.

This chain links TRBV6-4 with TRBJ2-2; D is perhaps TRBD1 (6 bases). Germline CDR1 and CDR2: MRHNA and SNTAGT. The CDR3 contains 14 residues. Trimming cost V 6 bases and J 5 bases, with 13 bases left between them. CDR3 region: CASRLQGVTGELFF. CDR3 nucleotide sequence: TGTGCCAGCAGACTACAGGGAGTTACCGGGGAGCTGTTTTTT.

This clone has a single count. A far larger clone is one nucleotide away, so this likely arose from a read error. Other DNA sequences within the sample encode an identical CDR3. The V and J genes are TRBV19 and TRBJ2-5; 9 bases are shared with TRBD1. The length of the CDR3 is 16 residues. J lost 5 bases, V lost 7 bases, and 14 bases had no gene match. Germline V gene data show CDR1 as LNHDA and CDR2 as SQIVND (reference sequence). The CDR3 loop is CASIIRGQGGRETQYF. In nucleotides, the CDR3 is TGTGCCAGTATTATTAGGGGACAGGGAGGGCGGGAGACCCAGTACTTC.

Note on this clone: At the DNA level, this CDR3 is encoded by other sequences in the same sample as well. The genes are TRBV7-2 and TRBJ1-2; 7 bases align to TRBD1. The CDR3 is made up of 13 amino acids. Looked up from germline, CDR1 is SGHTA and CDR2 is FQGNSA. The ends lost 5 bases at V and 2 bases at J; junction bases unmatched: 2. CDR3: CASSPTGNYGYTF. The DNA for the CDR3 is TGTGCCAGCAGCCCGACAGGGAACTATGGCTACACCTTC.